This TCR beta chain emerged from a study of T cells in Graves' hyperthyroidism and ophthalmopathy. There are many counts of this clonotype. Antigen: not known. RNA transcripts gave rise to amplified TCR beta CDR3 regions. The HTBI primer set was used in a first-round RT-PCR of the TCR CDR3. Using its own MiXCR run on the multiplex PCR reads, TCRdb lists one record per CDR3 protein. The profile shows some 440,000 distinct CDR3 sequences, approximately 14% of them singletons. Germline V gene data show CDR1 as SNHLY and CDR2 as FYNNEI. This CDR3 contains 14 residues. Trimming took off 6 bases at V and 1 base at J, with 12 bases between the two ends. Reasons for excluding patients were uncontrolled infection, other autoimmune disease, pregnancy or lactation. Study results and caveats: For ophthalmopathy, model prediction preceded onset by a median roughly 6.5 months.

This receptor was obtained from a woman between 18 and 29 years old with Graves' hyperthyroidism. The sequenced sample consisted of blood. V gene TRBV2 combines with J gene TRBJ1-1; tentatively, D is TRBD1 (6 bases). This CDR3 reads CASRGIGGNTEAFF. The CDR3 DNA sequence: TGTGCCAGCAGGGGTATAGGGGGGAACACTGAAGCTTTCTTT.